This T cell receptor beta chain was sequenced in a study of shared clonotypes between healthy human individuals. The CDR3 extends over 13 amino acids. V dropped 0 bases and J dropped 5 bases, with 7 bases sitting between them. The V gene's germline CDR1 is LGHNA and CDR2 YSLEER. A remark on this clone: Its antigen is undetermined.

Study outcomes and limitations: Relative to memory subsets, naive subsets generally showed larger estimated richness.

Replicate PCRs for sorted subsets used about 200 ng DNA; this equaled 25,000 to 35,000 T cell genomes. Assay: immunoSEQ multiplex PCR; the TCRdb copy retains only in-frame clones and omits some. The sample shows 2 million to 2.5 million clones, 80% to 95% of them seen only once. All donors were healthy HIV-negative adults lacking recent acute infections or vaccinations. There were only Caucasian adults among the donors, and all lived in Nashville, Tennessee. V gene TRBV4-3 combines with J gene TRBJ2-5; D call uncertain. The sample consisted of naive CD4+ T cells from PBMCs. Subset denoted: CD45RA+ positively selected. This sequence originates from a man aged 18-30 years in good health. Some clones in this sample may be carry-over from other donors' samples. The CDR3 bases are TGCGCCAGCAGCCAAGAGGTTCGGGAGACCCAGTACTTC. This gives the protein CASSQEVRETQYF.